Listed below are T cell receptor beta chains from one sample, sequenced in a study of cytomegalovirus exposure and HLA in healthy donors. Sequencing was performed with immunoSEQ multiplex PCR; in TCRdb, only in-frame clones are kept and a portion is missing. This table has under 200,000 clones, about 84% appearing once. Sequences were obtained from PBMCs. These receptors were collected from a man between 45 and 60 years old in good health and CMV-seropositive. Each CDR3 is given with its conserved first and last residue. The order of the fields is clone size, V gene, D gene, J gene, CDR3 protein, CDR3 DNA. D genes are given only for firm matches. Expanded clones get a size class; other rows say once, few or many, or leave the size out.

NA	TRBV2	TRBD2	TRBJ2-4	CASSEGREGVDIQYF	TGTGCCAGCAGTGAAGGGCGGGAGGGGGTGGACATTCAGTACTTC
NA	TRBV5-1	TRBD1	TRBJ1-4	CASSLDVQGSGEKLFF	TGCGCCAGCAGCTTGGACGTACAGGGGTCCGGTGAAAAACTGTTTTTT
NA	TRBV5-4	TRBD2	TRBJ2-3	CASSSTSGGDTQYF	TGTGCCAGCAGCTCGACTAGCGGGGGCGATACGCAGTATTTT
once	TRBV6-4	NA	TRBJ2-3	CASSDRDSTDTQYF	TGTGCCAGCAGTGATCGGGACTCCACAGATACGCAGTATTTT
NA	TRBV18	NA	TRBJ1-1	CASSLRTLDTEAFF	TGTGCCAGCTCCTTACGGACACTGGACACTGAAGCTTTCTTT
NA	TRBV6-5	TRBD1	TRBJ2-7	CASQRTGGSYEQYF	TGTGCCAGCCAAAGGACAGGGGGGTCCTACGAGCAGTACTTC
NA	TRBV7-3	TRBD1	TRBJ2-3	CASSLGQVGPDTQYF	TGTGCCAGCAGCCTGGGACAGGTTGGCCCAGATACGCAGTATTTT
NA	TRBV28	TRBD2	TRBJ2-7	CASSLAGGPHEQYF	TGTGCCAGCAGCCTAGCGGGAGGTCCCCACGAGCAGTACTTC
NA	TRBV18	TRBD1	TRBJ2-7	CASSRDRDEQYF	TGTGCCAGCTCACGGGACAGAGACGAGCAGTACTTC
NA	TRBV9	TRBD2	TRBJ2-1	CASSVVASGRRGEQFF	TGTGCCAGCAGCGTAGTAGCTAGCGGGAGGAGAGGTGAGCAGTTCTTC
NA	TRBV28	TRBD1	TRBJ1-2	CASRGQDYGYTF	TGTGCCAGCCGGGGACAGGACTATGGCTACACCTTC
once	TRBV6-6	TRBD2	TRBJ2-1	CASSTTSGSYNEQFF	TGTGCCAGCAGTACTACTAGCGGGAGCTACAATGAGCAGTTCTTC
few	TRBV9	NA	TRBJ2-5	CASSVGGSQETQYF	TGTGCCAGCAGCGTAGGCGGGTCTCAAGAGACCCAGTACTTC
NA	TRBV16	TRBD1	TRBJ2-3	CASTITGQEVDTQYF	TGTGCCAGCACAATCACGGGACAGGAGGTAGATACGCAGTATTTT
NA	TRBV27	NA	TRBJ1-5	CASSSRGGGQPQHF	TGTGCCAGCAGTTCCAGGGGTGGAGGTCAGCCCCAGCATTTT
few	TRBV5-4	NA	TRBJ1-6	CASSFGLSNSPLHF	TGTGCCAGCAGCTTCGGACTTTCAAATTCACCCCTCCACTTT
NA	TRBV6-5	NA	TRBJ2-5	CASSPRVQETQYF	TGTGCCAGCAGTCCCCGGGTCCAAGAGACCCAGTACTTC
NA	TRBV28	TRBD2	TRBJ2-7	CASSLIAGQGSYEQYF	TGTGCCAGCAGCCTGATAGCGGGACAAGGATCTTACGAGCAGTACTTC
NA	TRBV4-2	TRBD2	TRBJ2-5	CASSQEASGDETQYF	TGTGCCAGCAGCCAAGAGGCTAGCGGGGATGAGACCCAGTACTTC
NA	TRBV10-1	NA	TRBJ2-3	CASSDIRGGTDTQYF	TGCGCCAGCAGCGATATCAGGGGTGGCACAGATACGCAGTATTTT
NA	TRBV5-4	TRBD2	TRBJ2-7	CASSLNLLAGDTRTYEQYF	TGTGCCAGCAGCTTGAATTTGCTAGCGGGAGACACGAGAACCTACGAGCAGTACTTC
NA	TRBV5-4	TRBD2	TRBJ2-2	CASSLLAKSGTGELFF	TGTGCCAGCAGCTTACTAGCGAAAAGTGGCACCGGGGAGCTGTTTTTT
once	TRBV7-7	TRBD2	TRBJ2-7	CASSPGLADSEQYF	TGTGCTAGCAGCCCGGGACTAGCGGACTCCGAGCAGTACTTC
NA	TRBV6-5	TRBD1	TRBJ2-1	CASSWGQGYNEQFF	TGTGCCAGCAGTTGGGGACAGGGGTACAATGAGCAGTTCTTC
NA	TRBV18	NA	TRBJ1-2	CASSRGVDRYGYTF	TGTGCCAGCTCACGAGGCGTGGATAGGTATGGCTACACCTTC
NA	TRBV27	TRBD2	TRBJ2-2	CASSMRTSGATGNTGELFF	TGTGCCAGCAGTATGAGGACTAGCGGGGCAACTGGGAACACCGGGGAGCTGTTTTTT
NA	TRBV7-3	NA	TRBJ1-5	CASSPLTPQHF	TGTGCCAGCAGCCCCCTAACGCCCCAGCATTTT
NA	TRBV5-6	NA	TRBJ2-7	CASSPTLWTDSYEQYF	TGTGCCAGCAGCCCGACTCTCTGGACAGACTCCTACGAGCAGTACTTC
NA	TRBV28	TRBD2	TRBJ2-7	CASSPALAGGYYEQYF	TGTGCCAGCAGTCCAGCCTTAGCGGGGGGCTACTACGAGCAGTACTTC
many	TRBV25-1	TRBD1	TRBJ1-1	CASTSSQGASFEAFF	TGTGCCAGCACCTCCTCCCAGGGGGCGTCCTTTGAAGCTTTCTTT
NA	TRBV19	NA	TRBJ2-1	CASSFRTSNEQFF	TGTGCCAGTAGTTTCCGGACTTCAAATGAGCAGTTCTTC
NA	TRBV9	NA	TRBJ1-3	CASSVWGTQNTIYF	TGTGCCAGCAGCGTATGGGGGACACAAAACACCATATATTTT
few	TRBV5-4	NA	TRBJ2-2	CASSLVYTPNTGELFF	TGTGCCAGCAGCTTGGTGTACACCCCGAACACCGGGGAGCTGTTTTTT
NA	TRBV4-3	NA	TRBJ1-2	CASSQGQSGFNYGYTF	TGCGCCAGCAGCCAAGGGCAGTCAGGGTTCAACTATGGCTACACCTTC
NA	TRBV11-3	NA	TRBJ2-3	CASSYTGSTDTQYF	TGTGCCAGCAGCTATACAGGGAGCACAGATACGCAGTATTTT
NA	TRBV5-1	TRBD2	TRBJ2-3	CASSFNPGLAADTQYF	TGCGCCAGCAGCTTTAACCCGGGACTAGCGGCTGATACGCAGTATTTT
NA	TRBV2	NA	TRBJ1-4	CASRPGATNEKLFF	TGTGCCAGCAGACCAGGGGCAACTAATGAAAAACTGTTTTTT
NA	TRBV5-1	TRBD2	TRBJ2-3	CASSLALEGGTDTQYF	TGCGCCAGCAGCTTGGCGTTAGAGGGAGGGACAGATACGCAGTATTTT
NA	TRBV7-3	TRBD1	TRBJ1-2	CASSRQGVNYGYTF	TGTGCCAGCAGTAGACAGGGGGTTAACTATGGCTACACCTTC
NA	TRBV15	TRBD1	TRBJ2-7	CATSRGGTGTGEQYF	TGTGCCACCAGCAGAGGGGGGACAGGGACTGGCGAGCAGTACTTC
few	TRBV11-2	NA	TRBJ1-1	CASSLPRQNTEAFF	TGTGCCAGCAGCCTCCCACGACAGAACACTGAAGCTTTCTTT
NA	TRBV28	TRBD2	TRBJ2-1	CATGGGGPHNEQFF	TGTGCCACCGGAGGCGGGGGTCCCCACAATGAGCAGTTCTTC
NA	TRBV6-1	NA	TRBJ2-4	CASNQDPAKNIQYF	TGTGCCAGCAACCAGGATCCCGCCAAAAACATTCAGTACTTC
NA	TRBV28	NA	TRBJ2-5	CASSLGAAPETQYF	TGTGCCAGCAGTTTGGGGGCGGCGCCTGAGACCCAGTACTTC
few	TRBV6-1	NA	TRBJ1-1	CASSDRRSFF	TGTGCCAGCAGTGACAGGAGGTCTTTCTTT
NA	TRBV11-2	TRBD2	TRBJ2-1	CASSLTPWAGGYNEQFF	TGTGCCAGCAGCTTAACCCCGTGGGCGGGGGGATACAATGAGCAGTTCTTC
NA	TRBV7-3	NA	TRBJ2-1	CASSLTGDSYNEQFF	TGTGCCAGCAGCTTAACGGGCGACTCCTACAATGAGCAGTTCTTC
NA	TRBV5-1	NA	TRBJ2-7	CASSLFAYEQYF	TGCGCCAGCAGCTTGTTCGCCTACGAGCAGTACTTC
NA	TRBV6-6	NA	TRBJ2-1	CASSYSGSNEQFF	TGTGCCAGCAGTTACTCGGGCAGCAATGAGCAGTTCTTC
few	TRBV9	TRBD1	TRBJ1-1	CASSVDPQGDTEAFF	TGTGCCAGCAGCGTAGATCCCCAGGGGGACACTGAAGCTTTCTTT
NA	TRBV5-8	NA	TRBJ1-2	CASSLSRGYTF	TGTGCCAGCAGCTTGTCGCGGGGCTACACCTTC
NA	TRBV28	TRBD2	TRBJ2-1	CASSYGGGRGEQFF	TGTGCCAGCAGTTATGGGGGCGGGAGGGGGGAGCAGTTCTTC
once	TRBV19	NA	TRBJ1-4	CASSAGGATNEKLFF	TGTGCCAGTAGTGCGGGGGGTGCAACTAATGAAAAACTGTTTTTT
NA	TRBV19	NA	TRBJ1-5	CASSRTDNQPQHF	TGTGCCAGTAGTCGGACAGACAATCAGCCCCAGCATTTT
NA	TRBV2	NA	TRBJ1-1	CASRLTVNTEAFF	TGTGCCAGCAGATTGACTGTGAACACTGAAGCTTTCTTT